This entry lists 13 T cell receptor beta chains sequenced from one sample in a study of blood T cell repertoires in COVID-19 (dated by TCRdb to 2018 to 2021). Receptor amplification or capture employed the immunoSEQ multiplex PCR assay. In TCRdb, the immuneACCESS table is reduced to in-frame sequences with V and J assigned. These tables do not hold every clone; where another copy was compared, an unresolved V gene accounts for under half, and the others remain unexplained. The sample table lists about 260,000 clones, over 80% of them with a count of one. The ten largest clonotypes hold 2.5% to 3.5% of the sample. Material for sequencing was PBMCs or T cells enriched from blood (not recorded which). The receptors originated from a woman in her 40s who had been exposed to COVID-19.

The V gene is TRBV29-1, the J gene TRBJ1-2, with D possibly being TRBD1 (6 bases). Germline V lookup: CDR1 SQVTM, CDR2 ANQGSEA. This CDR3 is built from 18 residues. With 3 bases removed from V and 5 bases from J, the gap between germline ends came to 28 bases. This CDR3 reads CSVEVFSGKGQPMYGYTF. CDR3 nucleotide sequence: TGCAGCGTTGAGGTTTTTTCGGGCAAAGGACAGCCGATGTATGGCTACACCTTC. Complete variable domain (other parts from reference TRBV29-1 and TRBJ1-2): SAVISQKPSRDICQRGTSLTIQCQVDSQVTMMFWYRQQPGQSLTLIATANQGSEATYESGFVIDKFPISRPNLTFSTLTVSNMSPEDSSIYLCSVEVFSGKGQPMYGYTFGSGTRLTVV.

The J gene is TRBJ2-5, the V gene TRBV27; TRBD2 aligns across 8 bases. The germline V gene encodes CDR1 MNHEY and CDR2 SMNVEV (reference sequence). This CDR3 has 16 residues. Trimming removed 6 bases from V and 5 bases from J; junction bases left unmatched: 14. This CDR3 reads CASSPHLAGLRETQYF. DNA for the CDR3: TGTGCCAGCAGCCCCCACCTAGCGGGCCTCAGGGAGACCCAGTACTTC.

The chain uses TRBV5-1 and TRBJ1-1; 7 bases agree with TRBD1. Trimming took 4 bases from V and 3 from J; bases not matched to a gene: 12. CDR1 SGHRS and CDR2 YFSETQ come from the germline V gene. The CDR3 runs 16 residues. In DNA, the CDR3 is TGCGCCAGCAGCGCAGGATCACAGGGGAGAGACACTGAAGCTTTCTTT. Protein product: CASSAGSQGRDTEAFF. The whole variable domain, filled in from reference TRBV5-1 and TRBJ1-1, reads KAGVTQTPRYLIKTRGQQVTLSCSPISGHRSVSWYQQTPGQGLQFLFEYFSETQRNKGNFPGRFSGRQFSNSRSEMNVSTLELGDSALYLCASSAGSQGRDTEAFFGQGTRLTVV.

V usage is TRBV7-8 and J usage is TRBJ2-4; D gene ambiguous. Germline V CDR1 and CDR2: SGHVS, FQNEAQ. The CDR3 has 16 residues. Trimming left V 5 bases short and J 5 bases short, with 19 bases between. The CDR3 spells CASSPLASSSQNIQYF. The CDR3 coding sequence is TGTGCCAGCAGCCCCCTGGCTAGTTCCAGTCAAAACATTCAGTACTTC.

The rearrangement links TRBV6-6 to TRBJ1-4; D possibly corresponds to TRBD1 (6 bases). Trimming shortened V by 8 bases and J by 1 base, and 14 bases separated the two germline ends. Germline CDR1 MNHNY, CDR2 SVGAGI (reference sequence). The CDR3 totals 15 residues. For the CDR3, the DNA is TGTGCCAGCCGGGACACCGGCGGAACTAATGAAAAACTGTTTTTT. Amino acids: CASRDTGGTNEKLFF.

This clone came up a few times. CDR3 sequence: CASSRRTGGPLSGANVLTF. CDR3 bases: TGCGCCAGCAGCCGCCGGACAGGGGGCCCCCTCTCTGGGGCCAACGTCCTGACTTTC. This sequence joins TRBV4-3 and TRBJ2-6; 11 nucleotides match TRBD1. The ends lost 4 bases at V and 0 bases at J; junction bases unmatched: 8. The germline V gene encodes CDR1 LGHNA and CDR2 YSLEER. There are 19 residues in the CDR3.

This chain links TRBV5-1 with TRBJ2-7, with TRBD1 matching 10 bases. V shed 3 bases and J 4 bases; nucleotides not matched to a gene: 7. The CDR3 consists of 15 residues. CDR1 SGHRS and CDR2 YFSETQ come from the germline V gene. CDR3 DNA: TGCGCCAGCAGCTACGCGACAGGGGGCAAGTACGAGCAGTACTTC. Translating it yields CASSYATGGKYEQYF.

The chain is built from TRBV7-6 and TRBJ2-7, with TRBD2 as a possible D gene (5 bases). From germline, CDR1 is SGHVS and CDR2 FNYEAQ. Trimming cost V 2 bases and J 2 bases, with 13 bases left between them. The CDR3 length is 15 residues. In nucleotides, the CDR3 is TGTGCCAGCAGCTTAAATATGAGGGATCCCTACGAGCAGTACTTC. Protein product: CASSLNMRDPYEQYF.

V usage is TRBV14 and J usage is TRBJ2-7; possible D gene TRBD2, 5 bases. V gave up 3 bases and J gave up 5 bases, with 14 bases separating them. Per the germline V gene, CDR1 is SGHDN and CDR2 is FVKESK. The CDR3 extends over 14 amino acids. The CDR3 region has the DNA TGTGCCAGCAGCCATCACGGCGGGTTCGACGAGCAGTACTTC. It encodes CASSHHGGFDEQYF.

In this sample, this clone turned up once. The V call is TRBV30, the J call TRBJ2-5; TRBD2 aligns across 8 bases. Unmatched junction bases numbered 13, after V lost 1 base and J lost 9 bases. Germline CDR1 is GTSNPN and CDR2 is SVGIG (reference sequence). This CDR3 spans 15 amino acids. Written as DNA, the CDR3 is TGTGCCTGGAGTGACGGAGCGGGAGCGGCGGGGGCCCAGTACTTC. It specifies CAWSDGAGAAGAQYF.

The chain joins TRBV27 to TRBJ2-7, with a possible D match to TRBD1 (6 bases). V shed 6 bases and J shed 0 bases, with 18 bases lying between them. Germline V gene sequence: CDR1 MNHEY, CDR2 SMNVEV (reference sequence). CDR3 size: 16 residues. The CDR3 DNA follows: TGTGCCAGCAGACTTAAATGGGGGCTAAGCTCCTACGAGCAGTACGTC. It is translated as CASRLKWGLSSYEQYV.

The V call is TRBV19, the J call TRBJ2-3, with D unresolved. Trimming took off 6 bases at V and 5 bases at J, with 18 bases between the two ends. The V gene's germline CDR1 is LNHDA and CDR2 SQIVND (reference sequence). This CDR3 comprises 15 residues. For the CDR3, the DNA is TGTGCCAGTAGGCTCGCCGCTAGTTCGGTAGATACGCAGTATTTT. Its translation is CASRLAASSVDTQYF.

Here the CDR3 DNA reads TGTGCCAGCAGTGACGACTTTGGGAGAGAAGCTTTCTTT. Its protein is CASSDDFGREAFF. The genes are TRBV2 and TRBJ1-1, with D uncertain. CDR1 and CDR2 from the germline V gene are SNHLY and FYNNEI. There are 13 residues in the CDR3. Trimming took 3 bases from V and 8 from J, leaving 13 bases between them. Full variable domain (remainder filled in from reference TRBV2 and TRBJ1-1): EPEVTQTPSHQVTQMGQEVILRCVPISNHLYFYWYRQILGQKVEFLVSFYNNEISEKSEIFDDQFSVERPDGSNFTLKIRSTKLEDSAMYFCASSDDFGREAFFGQGTRLTVV.